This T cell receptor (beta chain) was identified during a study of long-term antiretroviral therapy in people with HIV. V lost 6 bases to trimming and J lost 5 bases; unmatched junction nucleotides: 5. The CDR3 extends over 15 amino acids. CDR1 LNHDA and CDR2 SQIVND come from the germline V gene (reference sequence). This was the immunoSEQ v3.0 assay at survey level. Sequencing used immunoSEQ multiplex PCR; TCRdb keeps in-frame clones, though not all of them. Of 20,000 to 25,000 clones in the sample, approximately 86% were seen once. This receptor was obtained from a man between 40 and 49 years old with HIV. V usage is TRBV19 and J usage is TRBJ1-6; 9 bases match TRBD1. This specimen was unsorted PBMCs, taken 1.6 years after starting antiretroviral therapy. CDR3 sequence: CASSLTGGNNSPLHF. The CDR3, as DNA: TGTGCCAGTAGCCTGACAGGGGGTAATAATTCACCCCTCCACTTT.